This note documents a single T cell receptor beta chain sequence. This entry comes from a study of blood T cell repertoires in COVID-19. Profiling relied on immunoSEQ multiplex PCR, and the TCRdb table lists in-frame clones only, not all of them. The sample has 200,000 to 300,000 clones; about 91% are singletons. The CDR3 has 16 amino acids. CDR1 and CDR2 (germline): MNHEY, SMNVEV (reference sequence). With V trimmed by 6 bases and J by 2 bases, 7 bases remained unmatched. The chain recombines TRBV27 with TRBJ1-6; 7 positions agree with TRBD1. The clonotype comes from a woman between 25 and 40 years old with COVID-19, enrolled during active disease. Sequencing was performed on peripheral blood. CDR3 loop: CASSDRAGTYNSPLHF. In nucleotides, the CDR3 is TGTGCCAGCAGCGACAGGGCTGGGACCTATAATTCACCCCTCCACTTT.